These 20 T cell receptor beta chains were sequenced from one sample in a study of blood T cell repertoires in COVID-19. The table came from immunoSEQ multiplex PCR; TCRdb's copy has only in-frame clones and leaves some out. The data show some 150,000 clones, 85% to 90% seen once. The source material was peripheral blood. The receptor set was obtained from a human donor in a cohort sampled during active COVID-19.

The V call is TRBV7-2, the J call TRBJ1-4; 7 bases are a match to TRBD1. The trim removed 0 bases at V and 5 bases at J, leaving 0 bases unmatched. This CDR3 contains 14 residues. Germline V gives CDR1 SGHTA, CDR2 FQGNSA. DNA for the CDR3: TGTGCCAGCAGCTTAGCAGGGGGCAATGAAAAACTGTTTTTT. This translates into CASSLAGGNEKLFF.

Of note for this clone: This same CDR3 is encoded by further DNA sequences in the sample. The chain carries TRBV19 and TRBJ1-2; 7 bases map to TRBD1. The CDR3 covers 12 residues. Trimming at V came to 5 bases and at J to 6 bases, leaving 3 bases not matched to a gene. The germline V gene has CDR1 LNHDA and CDR2 SQIVND (reference sequence). CDR3 sequence (DNA): TGTGCCAGTAGTCCTACAGGGGATGGCTACACCTTC. As protein: CASSPTGDGYTF.

V and J are TRBV15 and TRBJ2-7; weak D call: TRBD2 (7 bases). The CDR3 spans 16 residues. Germline-derived CDR1 and CDR2 are LNHNV and YYDKDF (reference sequence). Between the trimmed V and J ends, which lost 2 bases and 2 bases, there was a span of 16 bases. The chain's CDR3 is CATSRPGGLATYEQYF. CDR3 in DNA: TGTGCCACCAGCAGACCCGGGGGGCTAGCTACCTACGAGCAGTACTTC.

The V call is TRBV6-5, the J call TRBJ1-5; 7 nucleotides line up with TRBD1. CDR3 length: 13 amino acids. Germline CDR1 and CDR2: MNHEY and SVGAGI. Unmatched junction bases numbered 7, after V lost 7 bases and J lost 7 bases. CDR3 amino acids: CASNRQGGQPQHF. In DNA, the CDR3 is TGTGCCAGCAATCGACAGGGCGGCCAGCCCCAGCATTTT.

The chain is built from TRBV7-2 and TRBJ2-1; 10 nucleotides agree with TRBD2. Germline-derived CDR1 and CDR2 are SGHTA and FQGNSA. Trimming at V came to 2 bases and at J to 8 bases, leaving 9 bases not matched to a gene. CDR3 size: 16 residues. The chain's CDR3 is CASSLTAGGRGDEQFF. CDR3 coding DNA: TGTGCCAGCAGCTTAACAGCGGGAGGGAGGGGCGATGAGCAGTTCTTC.

This clone appeared once. The chain links TRBV27 to TRBJ2-1, with 9 bases identical to TRBD2. The CDR3 has 15 residues. The germline gives CDR1 MNHEY, CDR2 SMNVEV (reference sequence). V trimming: 8 bases; J trimming: 4 bases; junction bases outside the gene matches: 9. CDR3 sequence reads: CASREGLAVYNEQFF. The DNA for the CDR3 is TGTGCCAGCCGAGAGGGACTAGCAGTTTACAATGAGCAGTTCTTC.

The V and J genes are TRBV6-2 or TRBV6-3 and TRBJ1-2; 9 nucleotides match TRBD1. V was clipped by 5 bases and J by 4 bases; unmatched bases: 8. CDR3 length equals 15 residues. CDR1 and CDR2 (germline): MNHEY, SVGEGT. The CDR3 region has the DNA TGTGCCAGCAGTCCGGGACAGGGTGGTCCCTATGGCTACACCTTC. Translated: CASSPGQGGPYGYTF.

The rearrangement joins TRBV7-9 to TRBJ1-4; 7 bases line up with TRBD1. Germline lookup yields CDR1 SEHNR and CDR2 FQNEAQ (reference sequence). The J segment lost 8 bases and the V segment lost 6 bases, leaving 12 bases of the junction unmatched. This CDR3 has 15 amino acids. This chain's CDR3 is CASSYDRVRGEKLFF. The CDR3 DNA reads as TGTGCCAGCAGTTATGACAGGGTCAGGGGGGAAAAACTGTTTTTT.

In nucleotides, the CDR3 is TGTGCCAGCATCCCTCGGGGGGGGACACCTAGCCCCTACGAGCAGTACTTC. This sequence encodes CASIPRGGTPSPYEQYF. The chain uses TRBV11-3 and TRBJ2-7, with 8 bases fitting TRBD2. There are 17 residues in the CDR3. Germline CDR1 SGHNT, CDR2 YENEEA. V was clipped by 7 bases and J by 2 bases; unmatched bases: 16.

V and J are TRBV5-5 and TRBJ2-7; 8 bases fit TRBD1. After removal of 4 bases from V and 0 bases from J, the junction contained 9 bases not matched to a gene. The length of the CDR3 is 16 residues. Germline lookup yields CDR1 SGHKS and CDR2 YYEKEE (reference sequence). CDR3 in DNA: TGTGCCAGCAGCCGGGTTGGGACAGGAAACTCCTACGAGCAGTACTTC. It translates to CASSRVGTGNSYEQYF. The complete variable domain, with remaining parts taken from reference TRBV5-5 and TRBJ2-7, reads DAGVTQSPTHLIKTRGQQVTLRCSPISGHKSVSWYQQVLGQGPQFIFQYYEKEERGRGNFPDRFSARQFPNYSSELNVNALLLGDSALYLCASSRVGTGNSYEQYFGPGTRLTVT.

The gene calls are TRBV11-2 and TRBJ2-1; perhaps TRBD2 as D (5 bases). With 10 bases removed from V and 7 bases from J, the gap between germline ends came to 14 bases. Germline CDR1 is SGHAT and CDR2 is FQNNGV. The CDR3 sequence is 12 residues long. CDR3 protein: CATLTPGNEQFF. The CDR3 DNA reads as TGTGCCACGCTGACACCGGGGAATGAGCAGTTCTTC.

The genes are TRBV5-1 and TRBJ2-7; a possible D gene is TRBD1 (5 bases). V was trimmed by 4 bases and J by 0 bases, leaving 17 bases between them. Per the germline V gene, CDR1 is SGHRS and CDR2 is YFSETQ. The CDR3 covers 16 residues. The chain's CDR3 is CASSPLTERSSYEQYF. The CDR3 DNA sequence: TGCGCCAGCAGCCCTCTGACAGAACGTTCCTCCTACGAGCAGTACTTC.

The V and J genes are TRBV3-1 (or the pseudogene TRBV3-2) and TRBJ1-3, with 8 bases that match TRBD1. V lost 4 bases to trimming and J lost 1 base; unmatched junction nucleotides: 3. The V gene's germline CDR1 is LGHDT and CDR2 YNNKEL (reference sequence). The CDR3 loop spans 15 amino acids. In DNA, the CDR3 is TGTGCCAGCAGCCGGAACAGGGGGTCTGGAAACACCATATATTTT. It codes for CASSRNRGSGNTIYF.

The rearrangement joins TRBV5-4 to TRBJ2-1; 11 bases line up with TRBD2. V was clipped by 4 bases and J by 0 bases; unmatched bases: 9. There are 18 residues in the CDR3. Looked up from germline, CDR1 is SGHNT and CDR2 is YYREEE (reference sequence). The CDR3 region is CASSLGLAGLGSYNEQFF. The CDR3 coding sequence is TGTGCCAGCAGCCTTGGACTAGCGGGCCTGGGCTCCTACAATGAGCAGTTCTTC.

This clone appeared once. This chain connects TRBV24-1 to TRBJ2-5; 7 positions agree with TRBD1. In germline, CDR1 is KGHDR, CDR2 SFDVKD. CDR3 length: 15 amino acids. The ends lost 4 bases at V and 7 bases at J; junction bases unmatched: 11. This CDR3 reads CATSDQRQGGGTQYF. DNA of the CDR3: TGTGCCACCAGTGACCAGAGACAGGGTGGAGGGACCCAGTACTTC.

This clone has a handful of counts. V usage is TRBV6-6 and J usage is TRBJ2-7, with D perhaps TRBD1 (6 bases). The germline V gene has CDR1 MNHNY and CDR2 SVGAGI (reference sequence). This CDR3 is built from 13 residues. V was pared by 5 bases and J by 5 bases, with 13 bases between. The chain's CDR3 is CASSPPTGHEQYF. The CDR3 DNA reads TGTGCCAGCAGTCCCCCCACAGGGCACGAGCAGTACTTC.

This chain uses TRBV5-1 with TRBJ1-2; D is perhaps TRBD1 (6 bases). Germline V lookup: CDR1 SGHRS, CDR2 YFSETQ. Trimming cost V 3 bases and J 5 bases, with 14 bases left between them. The CDR3 runs 14 residues. The CDR3 nucleotides read TGCGCCAGCAGCTCGGGTCACACAGGGTATGGCTACACCTTC. Amino acids: CASSSGHTGYGYTF.

The V gene is TRBV4-3, the J gene TRBJ2-3, with 9 positions matching TRBD2. This CDR3 has 18 amino acids. Per germline, CDR1 LGHNA and CDR2 YSLEER. V dropped 4 bases and J dropped 3; count of bases not matched to a gene: 14. CDR3: CASSLGPSGTSRTDTQYF. For the CDR3, the DNA is TGCGCCAGCAGCCTCGGACCTTCCGGGACTAGCCGTACAGATACGCAGTATTTT.

V and J are TRBV6-6 and TRBJ2-5; D might be TRBD2 (5 bases). Germline V gene data show CDR1 as MNHNY and CDR2 as SVGAGI (reference sequence). CDR3 length: 15 residues. The V gene lost 0 bases and the J gene lost 5 bases, with 13 bases spanning the gap. CDR3 sequence reads: CASSYSRPGGETQYF. The CDR3 DNA reads as TGTGCCAGCAGTTACTCGAGACCCGGCGGGGAGACCCAGTACTTC.

The gene calls are TRBV7-3 and TRBJ2-5, with 7 bases matching TRBD1. The CDR3 is made up of 13 amino acids. Losses at the gene ends were 1 base for V and 5 bases for J; bases not matched to a gene: 1. CDR1 is SGHTA and CDR2 is FQGTGA in the germline V gene. This chain's CDR3 is CASSLNRGETQYF. The CDR3 DNA reads TGTGCCAGCAGCTTAAACAGGGGTGAGACCCAGTACTTC.